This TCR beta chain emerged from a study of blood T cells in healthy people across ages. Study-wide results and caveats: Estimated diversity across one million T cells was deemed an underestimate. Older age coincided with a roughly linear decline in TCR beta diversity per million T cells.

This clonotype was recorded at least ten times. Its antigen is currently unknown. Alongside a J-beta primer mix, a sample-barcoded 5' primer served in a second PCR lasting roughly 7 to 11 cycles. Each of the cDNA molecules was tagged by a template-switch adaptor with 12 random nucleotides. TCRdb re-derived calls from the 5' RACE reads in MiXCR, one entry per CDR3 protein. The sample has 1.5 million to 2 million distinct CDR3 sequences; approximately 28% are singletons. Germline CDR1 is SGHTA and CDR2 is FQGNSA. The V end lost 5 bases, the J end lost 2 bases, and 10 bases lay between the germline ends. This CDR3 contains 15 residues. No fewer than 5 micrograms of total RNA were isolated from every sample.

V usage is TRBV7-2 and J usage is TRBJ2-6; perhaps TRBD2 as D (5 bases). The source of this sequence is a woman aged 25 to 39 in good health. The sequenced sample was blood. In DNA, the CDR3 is TGTGCCAGCAGCCCCCCTAGCACTGGGGCCAACGTCCTGACTTTC. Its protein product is CASSPPSTGANVLTF.